These T cell receptor beta chains were read from a single sample in a study of T cell responses to AZD1222 COVID-19 vaccine. Clones were sequenced by immunoSEQ multiplex PCR, and TCRdb holds only the in-frame ones, with some missing. Of some 250,000 clones in the sample, 85% to 95% were seen once. The source was peripheral blood, collected 28 days after the second AZD1222 dose. These receptor sequences come from an adult who received the AZD1222 COVID-19 vaccine. Each CDR3 is given without its conserved first and last residue.

ASSSTEEGDTQY | TRBJ2-3 | TRBV5-4
ASSLSWGRGTDTQY | TRBJ2-3 | TRBV4-1
ASSPGNGNTIY | TRBJ1-3 | TRBV4-1
ASSLQGAEETQY | TRBJ2-5 | TRBV5-4
AWSGLDRLSSPLH | TRBJ1-6 | TRBV30
ASSLRSGADFQF | TRBJ2-1 | TRBV7-9
ASSLQGGNNSPLH | TRBJ1-6 | TRBV27
ASSRGTMGELF | TRBJ2-2 | TRBV14
ASRAASGGAPSYNEQF | TRBJ2-1 | TRBV11-2
ASSHRGRGILQY | TRBJ2-7 | TRBV6-5
ASSADRARGEQF | TRBJ2-1 | TRBV5-1
AWNLDRVDEKLF | TRBJ1-4 | TRBV30
SAKRTDTQY | TRBJ2-3 | TRBV20-1
ASSEMREANYGYT | TRBJ1-2 | TRBV6-1
ASSPWGTGGYNEQF | TRBJ2-1 | TRBV28
ASHENTEAF | TRBJ1-1 | TRBV13
ASSLTGKYNEQF | TRBJ2-1 | TRBV7-3
ASSSGEGNQPQH | TRBJ1-5 | TRBV5-1
AWRDRLGEQY | TRBJ2-7 | TRBV30
ARSRDSYNEQF | TRBJ2-1 | TRBV11-3
ASSQPWDRGAGNYGYT | TRBJ1-2 | TRBV4-1
ASSSRTSAYEQY | TRBJ2-7 | TRBV28
ASSLGVSGYGYT | TRBJ1-2 | TRBV5-4
ASKGRPGVSEAF | TRBJ1-1 | TRBV4-1
ATAPGQGDQGTEAF | TRBJ1-1 | TRBV10-3
ASMVYRLSSYNEQF | TRBJ2-1 | TRBV19
APLTGGLDSPLH | TRBJ1-6 | TRBV24-1
ASSPGQVPNEKLF | TRBJ1-4 | TRBV27
ASNTQAGSVEKLF | TRBJ1-4 | TRBV28
ASSEGTDYGYT | TRBJ1-2 | TRBV5-4
ASGLVKRYGGSYEQY | TRBJ2-7 | TRBV12-5
ASSEGLTNEKLF | TRBJ1-4 | TRBV2
AISEGNHRGSHEQY | TRBJ2-7 | TRBV10-3
ASSPNLGNTIY | TRBJ1-3 | TRBV18
ASLRDGYT | TRBJ1-2 | TRBV2
AWSVKASGNTIY | TRBJ1-3 | TRBV30
ATSREKYEQF | TRBJ2-1 | TRBV15
ASSLWSGLEAF | TRBJ1-1 | TRBV11-1
ASSFPGPGGRNTEAF | TRBJ1-1 | TRBV28
ASSIDLEDTYGYT | TRBJ1-2 | TRBV19
ASSYDQGRVYEQY | TRBJ2-7 | TRBV6-5
ASGVGRETQY | TRBJ2-5 | TRBV2
AISSGQGGSHTEAF | TRBJ1-1 | TRBV10-3
ASSENSGNTIY | TRBJ1-3 | TRBV6-1
ASSLESGFEQY | TRBJ2-7 | TRBV7-2
ASSGGGTYANTGELF | TRBJ2-2 | TRBV19
ASSPAGTENYGYT | TRBJ1-2 | TRBV5-4
ASSLAPRGSGANVLT | TRBJ2-6 | TRBV7-8
ASSLAGQTDSGNTIY | TRBJ1-3 | TRBV5-6
ASSAGGDTQY | TRBJ2-3 | TRBV7-2
ASSDGQTLNTEAF | TRBJ1-1 | TRBV2
ASSLGVNYGYT | TRBJ1-2 | TRBV27
ASSLINRVDGYT | TRBJ1-2 | TRBV5-1
AIGQWNYGYT | TRBJ1-2 | TRBV6-5
ASRTTGSYGYT | TRBJ1-2 | TRBV6-5
ASSPGTGYGWQPQH | TRBJ1-5 | TRBV5-1
ASTQTVYEQY | TRBJ2-7 | TRBV2
AIGGTSGGTGELF | TRBJ2-2 | TRBV10-3
ASSPNHVRRIGNQPQH | TRBJ1-5 | TRBV28
ASSAQTGVEAF | TRBJ1-1 | TRBV19